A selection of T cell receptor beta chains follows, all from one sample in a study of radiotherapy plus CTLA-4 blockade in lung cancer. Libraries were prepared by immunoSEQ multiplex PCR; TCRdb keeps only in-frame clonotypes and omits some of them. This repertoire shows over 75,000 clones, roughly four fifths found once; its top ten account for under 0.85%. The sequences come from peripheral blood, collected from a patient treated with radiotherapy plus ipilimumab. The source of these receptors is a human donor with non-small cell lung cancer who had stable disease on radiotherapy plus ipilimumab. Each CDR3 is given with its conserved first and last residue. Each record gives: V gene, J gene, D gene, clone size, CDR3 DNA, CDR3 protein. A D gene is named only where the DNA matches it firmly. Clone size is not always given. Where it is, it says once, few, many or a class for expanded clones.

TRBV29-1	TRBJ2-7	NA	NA	TGCAGCGTTGTGAACAGAAAAAGCTCCTACGAGCAGTACTTC	CSVVNRKSSYEQYF
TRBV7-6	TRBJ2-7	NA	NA	TGTGCCAGCAGCTTATTTAACGGCAACTCCTACGAGCAGTACTTC	CASSLFNGNSYEQYF
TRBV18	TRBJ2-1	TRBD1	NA	TGTGCCAGCTCGAGTCCGGGACAGGTGTGGTATGAGCAGTTCTTC	CASSSPGQVWYEQFF
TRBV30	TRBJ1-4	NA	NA	TGTGCCTGGAAGGGTCAGTCCCTTCCAACTAATGAAAAACTGTTTTTT	CAWKGQSLPTNEKLFF
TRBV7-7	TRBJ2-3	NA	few	TGTGCTAGCAGACCTACTGGACAGCGCACAGATACGCAGTATTTT	CASRPTGQRTDTQYF
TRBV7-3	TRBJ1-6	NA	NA	TGTGCCAGCAGCTTAACTCCCGGACGGGGCTATAATTCACCCCTCCACTTT	CASSLTPGRGYNSPLHF
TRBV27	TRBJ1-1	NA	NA	TGTGCCAGCAGTTTAGATCGGAGTGCTAACACTGAAGCTTTCTTT	CASSLDRSANTEAFF
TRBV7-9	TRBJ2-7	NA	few	TGTGCCAGCAGCTCTCCCCCAGGGTGGGAGCAGTACTTC	CASSSPPGWEQYF
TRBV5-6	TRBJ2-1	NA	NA	TGTGCCAGCAGCCTGGACGAGCTGAATGAGCAGTTCTTC	CASSLDELNEQFF
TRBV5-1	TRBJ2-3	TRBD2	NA	TGCGCCAGCAGCTCCTTCCTGGGGGGGGATACGCAGTATTTT	CASSSFLGGDTQYF
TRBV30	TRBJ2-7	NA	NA	TGTGCCTGGAGATCGGGTGTGACCGAGCAGTACTTC	CAWRSGVTEQYF
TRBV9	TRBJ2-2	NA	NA	TGTGCCAGCAGCGTAAGGGCACTAACGAACACCGGGGAGCTGTTTTTT	CASSVRALTNTGELFF
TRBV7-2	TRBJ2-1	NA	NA	TGTGCCAGCAGCTTAGGACTAGTCAATGAGCAGTTCTTC	CASSLGLVNEQFF
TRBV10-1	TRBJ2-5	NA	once	TGCGCCAGCAGCCAAAGAATGGGGGAGACCCAGTACTTC	CASSQRMGETQYF
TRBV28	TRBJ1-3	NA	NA	TGTGCCAGCAGTTTGTTAGGGGGGCCTGGAAACACCATATATTTT	CASSLLGGPGNTIYF
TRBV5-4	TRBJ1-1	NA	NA	TGTGCCAGCAGCTTTTGGACGGGGAACACTGAAGCTTTCTTT	CASSFWTGNTEAFF
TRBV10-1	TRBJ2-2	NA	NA	TGCGCCAGCAGTGGAGCCAGCACCGGGGAGCTGTTTTTT	CASSGASTGELFF
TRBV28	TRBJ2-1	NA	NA	TGTGCCAGCACTCAGACTAGGGGCTACAATGAGCAGTTCTTC	CASTQTRGYNEQFF
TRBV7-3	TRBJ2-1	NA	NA	TGTGCCAGCAGCTCACAGGGCTACGGAGAGCAGTTCTTC	CASSSQGYGEQFF
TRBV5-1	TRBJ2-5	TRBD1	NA	TGCGCCAGCAGCTTGGGCGACAGGGCGGAAGAGACCCAGTACTTC	CASSLGDRAEETQYF
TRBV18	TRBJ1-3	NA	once	TGTGCCAGCTCACCATCAAGTGGCTCTGGAAACACCATATATTTT	CASSPSSGSGNTIYF
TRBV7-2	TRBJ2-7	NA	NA	TGTGCCAGCAGCTTAGCGGGCGGCGAGCAGTACTTC	CASSLAGGEQYF
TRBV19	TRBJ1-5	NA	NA	TGTGCCAGTAGCGAGGGGAGGGGTAATCAGCCCCAGCATTTT	CASSEGRGNQPQHF
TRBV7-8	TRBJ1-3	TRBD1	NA	TGTGCCAGCAGCTTATCGGGACAGACCTACTCTGGAAACACCATATATTTT	CASSLSGQTYSGNTIYF
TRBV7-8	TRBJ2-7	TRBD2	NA	TGTGCCAGCAGCTTACTAGCGGGAACCTACGAGCAGTACTTC	CASSLLAGTYEQYF
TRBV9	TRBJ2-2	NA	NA	TGTGCCAGCAGCGTAGGTGACAGCCAGACCGGGGAGCTGTTTTTT	CASSVGDSQTGELFF
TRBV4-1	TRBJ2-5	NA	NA	TGCGCCAGCAGCCCTTGGGGGGGGCTTAGGGAGACCCAGTACTTC	CASSPWGGLRETQYF
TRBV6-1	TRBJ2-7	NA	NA	TGTGCCAGCAGTCCCCGGCAGGTTTCCTACGAGCAGTACTTC	CASSPRQVSYEQYF
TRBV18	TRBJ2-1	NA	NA	TGTGCCAGCTCACCACACAATGAGCAGTTCTTC	CASSPHNEQFF
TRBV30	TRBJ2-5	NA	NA	TGTGCCTGGAGCGGGGGTCTCCAAGAGACCCAGTACTTC	CAWSGGLQETQYF
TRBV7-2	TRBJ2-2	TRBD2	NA	TGTGCCAGCAGCTTAGTTCCGGGAGGGAACACCGGGGAGCTGTTTTTT	CASSLVPGGNTGELFF
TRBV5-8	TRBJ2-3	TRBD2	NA	TGTGCCAGCAGCTTGATCGCGGGGGGGGCAGATACGCAGTATTTT	CASSLIAGGADTQYF
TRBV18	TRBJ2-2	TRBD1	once	TGTGCCAGCTCACGACAAGTTCAGACAGGGGGCTCCGGGGAGCTGTTTTTT	CASSRQVQTGGSGELFF
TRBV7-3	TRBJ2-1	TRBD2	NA	TGTGCCAGCAGCTTTAGCGGGGAAGACAATGAGCAGTTCTTC	CASSFSGEDNEQFF
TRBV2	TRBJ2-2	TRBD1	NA	TGTGCCAGCAAAGGACAGGGGACGAACACCGGGGAGCTGTTTTTT	CASKGQGTNTGELFF
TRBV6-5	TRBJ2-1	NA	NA	TGTGCCAGCAGTAGAGGGGGGACCACCTACAATGAGCAGTTCTTC	CASSRGGTTYNEQFF
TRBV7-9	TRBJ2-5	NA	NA	TGTGCCAGCAGCTTGACAGCGTTGGGGCAAGAGACCCAGTACTTC	CASSLTALGQETQYF
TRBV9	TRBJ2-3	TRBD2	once	TGTGCCAGCAGCGTAGCGGGTGGCGGAGCGGGGGGCACAGATACGCAGTATTTT	CASSVAGGGAGGTDTQYF
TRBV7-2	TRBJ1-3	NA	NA	TGTGCCAGCAGCTTAGGGGCCACAGGGCGTAACACCATATATTTT	CASSLGATGRNTIYF
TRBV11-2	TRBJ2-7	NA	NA	TGTGCCAGCAGCTCCGGCGCTTCGAGCTCCTACGAGCAGTACTTC	CASSSGASSSYEQYF
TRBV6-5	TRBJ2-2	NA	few	TGTGCCAGCAGTTACGACGGGGCGGCCGGGGAGCTGTTTTTT	CASSYDGAAGELFF
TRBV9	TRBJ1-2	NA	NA	TGTGCCAGCAGCGTTTCAGGTGTCTATGGCTACACCTTC	CASSVSGVYGYTF
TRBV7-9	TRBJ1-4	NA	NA	TGTGCCAACAGCTCAAACCACCAGGGGACCTACAATGAAAAACTGTTTTTT	CANSSNHQGTYNEKLFF
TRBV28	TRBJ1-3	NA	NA	TGTGCCAGCAGTGCGATAAGACAGTCTGGAAACACCATATATTTT	CASSAIRQSGNTIYF
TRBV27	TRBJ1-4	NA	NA	TGTGCCAGCAGTTCCTCCTACCTAGCTGAAAAACTGTTTTTT	CASSSSYLAEKLFF
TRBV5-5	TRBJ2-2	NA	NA	TGTGCCAGCGGAGGCAGACCGAACACCGGGGAGCTGTTTTTT	CASGGRPNTGELFF
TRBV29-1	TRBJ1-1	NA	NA	TGCAGCGTCCGGGAAAACTCGAACACTGAAGCTTTCTTT	CSVRENSNTEAFF
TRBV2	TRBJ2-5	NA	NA	TGTGCCAGCAGTGAATCGCCTTACAGGGCCGGAGAGACCCAGTACTTC	CASSESPYRAGETQYF